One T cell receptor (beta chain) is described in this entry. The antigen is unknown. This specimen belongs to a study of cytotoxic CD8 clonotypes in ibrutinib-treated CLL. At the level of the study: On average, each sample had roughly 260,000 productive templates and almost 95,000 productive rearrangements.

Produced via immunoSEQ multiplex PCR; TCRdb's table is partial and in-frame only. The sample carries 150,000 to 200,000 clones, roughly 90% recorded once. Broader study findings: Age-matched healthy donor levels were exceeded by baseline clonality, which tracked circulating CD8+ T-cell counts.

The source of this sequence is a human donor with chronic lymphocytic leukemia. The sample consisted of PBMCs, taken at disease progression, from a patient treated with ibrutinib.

CDR3 nucleotides: TGTGCCAGCAGCTCCCACCGGGACCCTCGACGGGGCTACACCTTC. Translating it yields CASSSHRDPRRGYTF. The genes are TRBV7-9 and TRBJ1-2; D is possibly TRBD1 (5 bases). Germline V gene data show CDR1 as SEHNR and CDR2 as FQNEAQ (reference sequence). The CDR3 is 15 residues long. The V gene lost 4 bases and the J gene lost 8 bases, with 20 bases spanning the gap.